A single sample is the source of the 19 T cell receptor beta chains below, sequenced in a study of cytomegalovirus exposure and HLA in healthy donors. The primer mix had 60 Vbeta and 13 Jbeta primers. Data came from immunoSEQ multiplex PCR; TCRdb stores just in-frame clones and leaves some out. This sample yields roughly 150,000 clones, of which roughly 82% are seen a single time; 5.7% belongs to the top ten. Material for sequencing was PBMCs. The receptors stem from a man aged 25-45 years in good health and CMV-seropositive.

This clone has a handful of counts. This sequence joins TRBV9 and TRBJ2-7; 8 bases are shared with TRBD2. Per the germline V gene, CDR1 is SGDLS and CDR2 is YYNGEE. This CDR3 has 16 amino acids. The trim removed 0 bases at V and 2 bases at J, leaving 7 bases unmatched. The CDR3 DNA follows: TGTGCCAGCAGCGTAGACGGGGGGGCCGACGCCTACGAGCAGTACTTC. Translation gives CASSVDGGADAYEQYF. Full variable domain (outside the CDR3, taken from reference TRBV9 and TRBJ2-7): DSGVTQTPKHLITATGQRVTLRCSPRSGDLSVYWYQQSLDQGLQFLIQYYNGEERAKGNILERFSAQQFPDLHSELNLSSLELGDSALYFCASSVDGGADAYEQYFGPGTRLTVT.

The chain combines TRBV11-3 with TRBJ2-1, with D maybe TRBD2 (6 bases). The germline gives CDR1 SGHNT, CDR2 YENEEA. The length of the CDR3 is 15 residues. V was pared by 0 bases and J by 0 bases, with 6 bases between. CDR3 in amino acids: CASSLDGSSYNEQFF. CDR3 nucleotides: TGTGCCAGCAGCTTAGACGGGAGCTCCTACAATGAGCAGTTCTTC.

This rearrangement joins TRBV7-8 to TRBJ1-5; possible D gene TRBD1, 6 bases. V was shortened by 4 bases and J by 4 bases, with 14 bases between the two germline ends. This CDR3 spans 15 amino acids. Germline V gives CDR1 SGHVS, CDR2 FQNEAQ. The CDR3 DNA reads as TGTGCCAGCAGCTACCGCCGGGACACTAATCAGCCCCAGCATTTT. It is translated as CASSYRRDTNQPQHF.

CDR3 region: CASSGQGVETQYF. As DNA, the CDR3 is TGTGCCAGCAGCGGACAGGGAGTCGAGACCCAGTACTTC. The chain combines TRBV9 with TRBJ2-5, with 7 bases that match TRBD1. Germline V CDR1 and CDR2: SGDLS, YYNGEE. This CDR3 has 13 residues. Trimming took 3 bases from V and 5 from J; bases not matched to a gene: 4.

This chain joins TRBV7-9 and TRBJ2-5, with D perhaps matching TRBD1 (6 bases). V lost 5 bases to trimming and J lost 3 bases, with 13 bases between them. The V gene's germline CDR1 is SEHNR and CDR2 FQNEAQ (reference sequence). The CDR3 is made up of 14 amino acids. The CDR3 protein is CASSPTSGEETQYF. As DNA, the CDR3 is TGTGCCAGCAGCCCCACTTCAGGGGAAGAGACCCAGTACTTC.

This clone was seen a single time. V and J are TRBV27 and TRBJ2-7; 10 bases are shared with TRBD1. With V trimmed by 9 bases and J by 3 bases, 8 bases remained unmatched. This CDR3 is 14 amino acids long. CDR1 MNHEY and CDR2 SMNVEV come from the germline V gene (reference sequence). In DNA, the CDR3 is TGTGCCAGGCCTCCGGACAGGGGGTACTACGAGCAGTACTTC. It codes for CARPPDRGYYEQYF.

V and J are TRBV5-6 and TRBJ1-6; 10 bases fit TRBD1. V lost 3 bases, J lost 6 bases, and 3 bases stayed unmatched. Germline CDR1 SGHDT, CDR2 YYEEEE. The CDR3 consists of 15 residues. CDR3 amino acids: CASSSGQGGNSPLHF. CDR3 coding DNA: TGTGCCAGCAGCTCCGGACAGGGGGGTAATTCACCCCTCCACTTT.

CDR3 residues: CASSPNTGTSGGELFF. The CDR3 DNA sequence: TGTGCCAGCTCACCAAATACCGGGACTAGCGGCGGGGAGCTGTTTTTT. The V and J genes are TRBV18 and TRBJ2-2, with 11 bases lining up with TRBD2. J lost 7 bases, V lost 2 bases, and 6 bases had no gene match. This CDR3 has 16 residues. Germline CDR1 KGHSH, CDR2 LQKENI.

This rearrangement joins TRBV14 to TRBJ1-4, with unresolved D. The CDR3 spans 16 residues. Germline V CDR1 and CDR2: SGHDN, FVKESK. V was trimmed by 1 base and J by 0 bases, leaving 9 bases between them. The CDR3 is CASSQVPGATNEKLFF. Here the CDR3 DNA reads TGTGCCAGCAGCCAAGTGCCAGGTGCAACTAATGAAAAACTGTTTTTT.

This chain links TRBV19 with TRBJ2-6; D not resolved. The CDR3 totals 14 residues. V lost 7 bases and J lost 0, with 7 bases in between. From germline, CDR1 is LNHDA and CDR2 SQIVND (reference sequence). The CDR3 region has the DNA TGTGCCAGTACTAGTTCCTCTGGGGCCAACGTCCTGACTTTC. Residues: CASTSSSGANVLTF.

The V and J genes are TRBV15 and TRBJ2-7, with TRBD2 identical over 9 bases. V lost 0 bases to trimming and J lost 5 bases; unmatched junction nucleotides: 8. The CDR3 sequence is 16 residues long. Germline CDR1 is LNHNV and CDR2 is YYDKDF (reference sequence). The CDR3: CATSRDTGGRAHEQYF. For the CDR3, the DNA is TGTGCCACCAGCAGAGATACTGGCGGGAGGGCCCACGAGCAGTACTTC. Supplemented by reference TRBV15 and TRBJ2-7, the full variable domain reads DAMVIQNPRYQVTQFGKPVTLSCSQTLNHNVMYWYQQKSSQAPKLLFHYYDKDFNNEADTPDNFQSRRPNTSFCFLDIRSPGLGDTAMYLCATSRDTGGRAHEQYFGPGTRLTVT.

The rearrangement links TRBV9 to TRBJ2-3, with 11 bases matching TRBD2. The ends lost 1 base at V and 4 bases at J; junction bases unmatched: 5. Germline V CDR1 and CDR2: SGDLS, YYNGEE. The CDR3 spans 16 residues. Written as DNA, the CDR3 is TGTGCCAGCAGCGTAAGCCTAGCGGGGGGTTCAGATACGCAGTATTTT. Translated, it gives CASSVSLAGGSDTQYF.

The chain carries TRBV30 and TRBJ1-2, with D tentatively TRBD1 (5 bases). V was clipped by 6 bases and J by 4 bases, with 18 bases between them. This CDR3 is 14 amino acids long. Per the germline V gene, CDR1 is GTSNPN and CDR2 is SVGIG (reference sequence). This chain's CDR3 is CACTPFGTGYGYTF. CDR3 bases: TGTGCCTGCACACCGTTCGGGACTGGCTATGGCTACACCTTC.

The V call is TRBV6-1, the J call TRBJ2-3, with D perhaps matching TRBD1 (7 bases). The V gene lost 3 bases and the J gene lost 1 base, with 14 bases spanning the gap. Germline CDR1 and CDR2: MNHNS and SASEGT. The CDR3 is made up of 16 amino acids. CDR3 bases: TGTGCCAGCAGTGAGACAGGGACTTGGGGCACAGATACGCAGTATTTT. Translation gives CASSETGTWGTDTQYF.

This clone was observed once. The chain has TRBV27 and TRBJ2-3; the D gene is possibly TRBD2 (5 bases). With 4 bases removed from V and 4 bases from J, the gap between germline ends came to 18 bases. The CDR3 has 16 amino acids. Germline CDR1 and CDR2: MNHEY and SMNVEV (reference sequence). In DNA form, the CDR3 reads TGTGCCAGCAGTTGGTTATACGGGATTGGCGCAGATACGCAGTATTTT. Amino acid sequence: CASSWLYGIGADTQYF.

This clone has a single count. The genes are TRBV5-8 and TRBJ2-7, with 8 bases that match TRBD1. The ends lost 7 bases at V and 2 bases at J; junction bases unmatched: 8. In germline, CDR1 is SGHTS, CDR2 YDEGEE. The CDR3 is 14 residues long. The chain's CDR3 is CASAVRGLPYEQYF. The CDR3 bases are TGTGCCAGCGCCGTCAGGGGGCTTCCCTACGAGCAGTACTTC.

The rearrangement uses TRBV9 and TRBJ2-1, with D possibly matching TRBD1 (5 bases). The germline V gene has CDR1 SGDLS and CDR2 YYNGEE. The CDR3 contains 20 residues. Trimming took 4 bases from V and 0 from J, leaving 26 bases between them. CDR3 protein: CASSLLGSSASQGSYNEQFF. Here the CDR3 DNA reads TGTGCCAGCAGCCTATTGGGGTCATCAGCGTCGCAGGGCTCCTACAATGAGCAGTTCTTC.

This clone was seen once. This sequence joins TRBV7-2 and TRBJ1-4; TRBD1 is a possible D gene (5 bases). Trimming left V 1 base short and J 10 bases short, with 10 bases between. The germline V gene encodes CDR1 SGHTA and CDR2 FQGNSA. This CDR3 spans 13 amino acids. The CDR3 reads CASSLVGGVKLFF. CDR3 bases: TGTGCCAGCAGCTTAGTGGGAGGGGTAAAACTGTTTTTT.

The rearrangement joins TRBV7-9 to TRBJ1-1; tentative D call: TRBD1 (5 bases). Germline lookup yields CDR1 SEHNR and CDR2 FQNEAQ (reference sequence). CDR3 length: 11 residues. With 5 bases removed from V and 7 bases from J, the gap between germline ends came to 8 bases. In DNA form, the CDR3 reads TGTGCCAGCAGCATGGGGGGTGAAGCTTTCTTT. This gives the protein CASSMGGEAFF.